Listed here are 15 T cell receptor beta chains from one sample, sequenced in a study of cytomegalovirus exposure and HLA in healthy donors. This PCR relied on a set of 60 Vbeta primers and 13 Jbeta primers. Profiled with immunoSEQ multiplex PCR; TCRdb holds only in-frame clones, not every one. The sample contains about 120,000 clones, 60% to 80% of which appear only once. Sequenced: PBMCs. The origin of the receptors is a human donor in good health.

The V call is TRBV6-4, the J call TRBJ2-2, with D perhaps TRBD1 (5 bases). This CDR3 comprises 15 residues. With 4 bases removed from V and 3 bases from J, the gap between germline ends came to 12 bases. Per germline, CDR1 MRHNA and CDR2 SNTAGT. The CDR3 bases are TGTGCCAGCAGTGCACAGGTTGGCGACACCGGGGAGCTGTTTTTT. Translation gives CASSAQVGDTGELFF.

The chain is built from TRBV9 and TRBJ2-5; D is perhaps TRBD1 (5 bases). Per the germline V gene, CDR1 is SGDLS and CDR2 is YYNGEE. V lost 4 bases and J 5 bases, leaving 18 bases between the germline ends. The CDR3 runs 15 residues. In nucleotides, the CDR3 is TGTGCCAGCAGCCCCCCAGGGCTCGGCGTGGAGACCCAGTACTTC. Its protein product is CASSPPGLGVETQYF.

The chain couples TRBV15 to TRBJ1-3; D not certain. Trimming pared 5 bases from V and 5 bases from J, leaving 7 bases between. CDR3 size: 12 residues. Germline CDR1 is LNHNV and CDR2 is YYDKDF (reference sequence). The chain's CDR3 is CATSELRNTIYF. The CDR3, as DNA: TGTGCCACCAGCGAGTTGAGAAACACCATATATTTT.

The rearrangement joins TRBV7-2 to TRBJ1-2; TRBD1 matches 10 bases. Trimming at V came to 1 base and at J to 3 bases, leaving 2 bases not matched to a gene. Germline V gives CDR1 SGHTA, CDR2 FQGNSA. The CDR3 covers 15 residues. This CDR3 reads CASSLGGTGDYGYTF. The CDR3 DNA follows: TGTGCCAGCAGCTTAGGTGGGACAGGGGACTATGGCTACACCTTC.

The gene calls are TRBV6-6 and TRBJ2-3; maybe TRBD1 (6 bases). The CDR3 is 15 residues long. Trimming took off 5 bases at V and 4 bases at J, with 16 bases between the two ends. Germline-derived CDR1 and CDR2 are MNHNY and SVGAGI (reference sequence). The CDR3 nucleotides are TGTGCCAGCAGTCGGGCCCTAGGGGGTCCAGATACGCAGTATTTT. It codes for CASSRALGGPDTQYF.

This chain joins TRBV30 and TRBJ1-1; 10 bases align to TRBD1. The CDR3 extends over 13 amino acids. J was trimmed by 5 bases and V by 4 bases; bases with no gene match: 4. CDR1 GTSNPN and CDR2 SVGIG come from the germline V gene (reference sequence). This CDR3 is CAWKGQGGTEAFF. Here the CDR3 DNA reads TGTGCCTGGAAAGGACAGGGGGGGACTGAAGCTTTCTTT.

This chain links TRBV7-8 with TRBJ2-1, with 10 bases fitting TRBD2. This CDR3 region has 16 residues. Germline V gives CDR1 SGHVS, CDR2 FQNEAQ. After removal of 5 bases from V and 1 base from J, the junction contained 5 bases not matched to a gene. CDR3 amino acids: CASSPLAGVSYNEQFF. DNA of the CDR3: TGTGCCAGCAGCCCGCTAGCGGGAGTGTCCTACAATGAGCAGTTCTTC.

The chain uses TRBV28 and TRBJ1-2; tentative D call: TRBD1 (6 bases). This CDR3 spans 17 amino acids. V lost 2 bases, J lost 3 bases, and 19 bases lay in between. Germline V gene lookup returns CDR1 MDHEN and CDR2 SYDVKM. CDR3 bases: TGTGCCAGCAGTTTACTGCAGGGGTACAACTTGGACTATGGCTACACCTTC. Translating it yields CASSLLQGYNLDYGYTF.

The CDR3 is CSVEGTDKNIQYF. The DNA for the CDR3 is TGCAGCGTTGAGGGGACAGATAAAAACATTCAGTACTTC. The chain employs TRBV29-1 and TRBJ2-4, with 7 bases that match TRBD1. Germline V gives CDR1 SQVTM, CDR2 ANQGSEA. CDR3 length equals 13 residues. V gave up 3 bases and J gave up 4 bases; unmatched junction bases: 3.

This chain uses TRBV19 with TRBJ1-1; D gene unclear. CDR1 is LNHDA, CDR2 SQIVND, per germline (reference sequence). V was clipped by 3 bases and J by 4 bases, with 9 bases between them. The CDR3 is 13 amino acids. The CDR3 nucleotides read TGTGCCAGTAGTATGAGAGTGCGCACTGAAGCTTTCTTT. It codes for CASSMRVRTEAFF.

V usage is TRBV5-4 and J usage is TRBJ2-7, with 16 bases matching TRBD2. The germline V gene encodes CDR1 SGHNT and CDR2 YYREEE (reference sequence). CDR3 length: 15 residues. The J segment lost 10 bases and the V segment lost 4 bases, leaving 8 bases of the junction unmatched. The DNA of the CDR3 is TGTGCCAGCAGCCCGGTCGGGACTAGCGGGAGGGAACAGTACTTC. It specifies CASSPVGTSGREQYF.

The chain employs TRBV7-2 and TRBJ1-5; D is undetermined. Trimming removed 0 bases at V and 8 bases at J, with 14 bases between. Germline lookup yields CDR1 SGHTA and CDR2 FQGNSA. The CDR3 sequence is 15 residues long. For the CDR3, the DNA is TGTGCCAGCAGCTTAGCCGGTCAGGTCAAAGAGCCCCAGCATTTT. Its translation: CASSLAGQVKEPQHF.

In this sample, this clone turned up once. The V gene is TRBV28, the J gene TRBJ2-1; tentatively, D is TRBD1 (5 bases). Germline CDR1 MDHEN, CDR2 SYDVKM. V was clipped by 5 bases and J by 3 bases, with 11 bases between them. The CDR3 loop spans 14 amino acids. CDR3 nucleotides: TGTGCCAGCAGTCCTTCGGACATCTACAATGAGCAGTTCTTC. Its translation is CASSPSDIYNEQFF.

This chain uses TRBV7-2 with TRBJ1-6; 8 bases match TRBD1. CDR1 is SGHTA and CDR2 is FQGNSA in the germline V gene. Trimming removed 1 base from V and 6 bases from J; junction bases left unmatched: 8. The length of the CDR3 is 17 residues. The CDR3 DNA reads TGTGCCAGCAGCTTAGGTAACAGGGGGAGAATTAATTCACCCCTCCACTTT. It is translated as CASSLGNRGRINSPLHF.

This clone occurred once. The gene calls are TRBV27 and TRBJ2-4; 7 bases line up with TRBD2. Losses at the gene ends were 6 bases for V and 9 bases for J; bases not matched to a gene: 8. Germline V gene sequence: CDR1 MNHEY, CDR2 SMNVEV (reference sequence). The CDR3 has 13 residues. Here the CDR3 reads CASSWTRGSIQYF. CDR3 DNA: TGTGCCAGCAGCTGGACCCGCGGGAGCATTCAGTACTTC.